One sample yielded the 27 T cell receptor beta chains listed below, sequenced in a study of shared clonotypes between healthy human individuals (dated by TCRdb to 2020 to 2022). The library came from the immunoSEQ multiplex PCR assay. Here the immuneACCESS table is served through TCRdb, limited to in-frame sequences with V and J called. Missing clones are a known gap in these copies; in checked studies unresolved V genes cover under half, and the rest lacks a known reason. For this sample there are around 1,100,000 clones; around 77% appear just once. The biggest ten clones account for about 0.89% of the sample. The sample comprised memory CD4+ T cells from PBMCs. According to the study, the label for this sample's cell subset or site signals: CD45RA-negative fraction. Every receptor here comes from a man between 18 and 35 years old in good health. Some clones in this sample may be carry-over from other donors' samples.

The chain has TRBV11-1 and TRBJ2-4; TRBD1 matches at 8 bases. V trimming: 5 bases; J trimming: 0 bases; junction bases outside the gene matches: 9. Germline V gene data show CDR1 as SGHAT and CDR2 as FQDESV (reference sequence). The CDR3 extends over 17 amino acids. The CDR3 region has the DNA TGTGCCAGCAGCACCTCGACAGGGGATATAGCCAAAAACATTCAGTACTTC. Its protein product is CASSTSTGDIAKNIQYF.

The chain has TRBV29-1 and TRBJ2-7, with 12 bases identical to TRBD1. Looked up from germline, CDR1 is SQVTM and CDR2 is ANQGSEA. V shed 6 bases, J shed 6 bases, and the junction held 9 bases outside the gene matches. CDR3 length equals 14 residues. Here the CDR3 DNA reads TGCAGCGTCAGGGACAGGGGGCGGGGCCGCGAGCAGTACTTC. Translating gives CSVRDRGRGREQYF.

The genes are TRBV28 and TRBJ1-1; a weak D match, TRBD1 (5 bases). The CDR3 is made up of 14 amino acids. Germline V CDR1 and CDR2: MDHEN, SYDVKM. V gave up 3 bases and J gave up 1 base, with 9 bases separating them. Here the CDR3 DNA reads TGTGCCAGCAGTTTTCGACAGCAGAACACTGAAGCTTTCTTT. It is translated as CASSFRQQNTEAFF.

V and J are TRBV11-2 and TRBJ2-2, with 10 bases aligning to TRBD2. From germline, CDR1 is SGHAT and CDR2 FQNNGV. This CDR3 has 17 amino acids. V was pared by 1 base and J by 8 bases, with 10 bases of the junction left unmatched. This CDR3 is CASSLAPAGGSLGELFF. DNA for the CDR3: TGTGCCAGCAGCTTAGCCCCAGCGGGAGGGTCCCTTGGGGAGCTGTTTTTT. Full variable domain (missing parts from reference TRBV11-2 and TRBJ2-2): EAGVAQSPRYKIIEKRQSVAFWCNPISGHATLYWYQQILGQGPKLLIQFQNNGVVDDSQLPKDRFSAERLKGVDSTLKIQPAKLEDSAVYLCASSLAPAGGSLGELFFGEGSRLTVL.

This chain links TRBV5-6 with TRBJ1-2; 8 bases are a match to TRBD1. This CDR3 region has 13 residues. Germline CDR1 and CDR2: SGHDT and YYEEEE. V was clipped by 7 bases and J by 7 bases; unmatched bases: 9. In DNA form, the CDR3 reads TGTGCCAGCGGTAGGACAGGGTCACCTGGCTACACCTTC. This translates into CASGRTGSPGYTF. Combining the CDR3 with reference TRBV5-6 and TRBJ1-2 gives the whole variable domain DAGVTQSPTHLIKTRGQQVTLRCSPKSGHDTVSWYQQALGQGPQFIFQYYEEEERQRGNFPDRFSGHQFPNYSSELNVNALLLGDSALYLCASGRTGSPGYTFGSGTRLTVV.

There are a few counts of this clone. The genes are TRBV30 and TRBJ2-1, with D possibly being TRBD2 (5 bases). There are 18 residues in the CDR3. The germline V gene has CDR1 GTSNPN and CDR2 SVGIG (reference sequence). The V end was cut by 0 bases, the J end by 2 bases, with 20 bases between. The CDR3 is CAWSVSRVLGRAYNEQFF. CDR3 sequence (DNA): TGTGCCTGGAGTGTATCTCGAGTTCTCGGGCGGGCCTACAATGAGCAGTTCTTC.

The V and J genes are TRBV18 and TRBJ2-2, with TRBD1 as a possible D gene (5 bases). From germline, CDR1 is KGHSH and CDR2 LQKENI. V lost 3 bases and J 1 base, leaving 9 bases between the germline ends. The CDR3 runs to 15 residues. CDR3: CASSPNRQNTGELFF. For the CDR3, the DNA is TGTGCCAGCTCACCTAACAGGCAGAACACCGGGGAGCTGTTTTTT.

In regard to this clone: A read error may explain this, as a much larger clone is one base away. V usage is TRBV11-3 and J usage is TRBJ1-1; D gene unclear. This CDR3 has 13 amino acids. The V and J ends lost 2 bases and 1 base respectively, with 5 bases between them. Per the germline V gene, CDR1 is SGHNT and CDR2 is YENEEA. CDR3 bases: TGTGCCAGCAGCTTACAGCGGAACACTGAAGCTTTCTTT. This codes for CASSLQRNTEAFF. Filled out from reference TRBV11-3 and TRBJ1-1, the complete variable domain reads EAGVVQSPRYKIIEKKQPVAFWCNPISGHNTLYWYLQNLGQGPELLIRYENEEAVDDSQLPKDRFSAERLKGVDSTLKIQPAELGDSAVYLCASSLQRNTEAFFGQGTRLTVV.

The chain uses TRBV7-3 and TRBJ1-1; D is uncertain. The CDR3 is 13 residues long. The V end was cut by 6 bases, the J end by 5 bases, with 13 bases between. Germline lookup yields CDR1 SGHTA and CDR2 FQGTGA. CDR3 amino acids: CASSRQRETEAFF. The CDR3 bases are TGTGCCAGCAGTCGCCAGAGGGAAACTGAAGCTTTCTTT. The full variable domain, in which reference TRBV7-3 and TRBJ1-1 provide the parts outside the CDR3, is GAGVSQTPSNKVTEKGKYVELRCDPISGHTALYWYRQSLGQGPEFLIYFQGTGAADDSGLPNDRFFAVRPEGSVSTLKIQRTERGDSAVYLCASSRQRETEAFFGQGTRLTVV.

The chain is built from TRBV5-1 and TRBJ2-1; D is perhaps TRBD2 (6 bases). The CDR3 consists of 16 residues. V lost 4 bases to trimming and J lost 2 bases, with 16 bases between them. Germline V gene data show CDR1 as SGHRS and CDR2 as YFSETQ. This CDR3 is CASSLLWRATYNEQFF. The CDR3 DNA follows: TGCGCCAGCAGCCTGTTGTGGAGGGCTACCTACAATGAGCAGTTCTTC.

A single count supports this clone. The rearrangement links TRBV7-2 to TRBJ2-5; 14 positions match TRBD2. With 7 bases clipped from V and 5 bases from J, the junction kept 12 bases outside the gene matches. Per germline, CDR1 SGHTA and CDR2 FQGNSA. The CDR3 consists of 17 residues. CDR3 DNA: TGTGCCAGCATCGTAGGGACTAGCGGGAGATTTGCGGAGACCCAGTACTTC. It encodes CASIVGTSGRFAETQYF. The complete variable domain, with remaining parts taken from reference TRBV7-2 and TRBJ2-5, reads GAGVSQSPSNKVTEKGKDVELRCDPISGHTALYWYRQSLGQGLEFLIYFQGNSAPDKSGLPSDRFSAERTGGSVSTLTIQRTQQEDSAVYLCASIVGTSGRFAETQYFGPGTRLLVL.

The V call is TRBV5-1, the J call TRBJ2-3; 9 nucleotides align to TRBD2. The CDR3 loop spans 14 amino acids. Per the germline V gene, CDR1 is SGHRS and CDR2 is YFSETQ. The ends lost 6 bases at V and 5 bases at J; junction bases unmatched: 7. CDR3 amino acids: CASNPGGRGDTQYF. Written as DNA, the CDR3 is TGCGCCAGCAACCCGGGCGGGAGGGGAGATACGCAGTATTTT.

The chain carries TRBV4-2 and TRBJ1-3, with TRBD1 as a possible D gene (6 bases). CDR3 length: 16 amino acids. CDR1 and CDR2 (germline): LGHNA, YNFKEQ. V lost 1 base, J lost 2 bases, and 12 bases lay in between. The CDR3 nucleotides are TGTGCCAGCAGCCAAGCCACAGGGCAAACTGGAAACACCATATATTTT. As protein: CASSQATGQTGNTIYF.

As to this clone: The same CDR3 also results from other DNA sequences found in this sample. V is TRBV28 and J is TRBJ2-1; 13 nucleotides line up with TRBD2. Per the germline V gene, CDR1 is MDHEN and CDR2 is SYDVKM. This CDR3 is 16 amino acids long. J lost 7 bases, V lost 2 bases, and 5 bases had no gene match. CDR3 nucleotides: TGTGCCAGCAGTTTACCCGGACTAGCGGGAGTTAATGAGCAGTTCTTC. Its translation: CASSLPGLAGVNEQFF. Together with reference TRBV28 and TRBJ2-1, the CDR3 gives the full variable domain: DVKVTQSSRYLVKRTGEKVFLECVQDMDHENMFWYRQDPGLGLRLIYFSYDVKMKEKGDIPEGYSVSREKKERFSLILESASTNQTSMYLCASSLPGLAGVNEQFFGPGTRLTVL.

The chain is built from TRBV27 and TRBJ2-1; 9 nucleotides align to TRBD2. The CDR3 has 15 amino acids. With 8 bases clipped from V and 6 bases from J, the junction kept 11 bases outside the gene matches. The germline V gene encodes CDR1 MNHEY and CDR2 SMNVEV (reference sequence). The CDR3 DNA follows: TGTGCCAGCCACCTTATTCGTAGCGGGAGCAATGAGCAGTTCTTC. Translating gives CASHLIRSGSNEQFF.

The gene calls are TRBV29-1 and TRBJ1-4; the D gene is possibly TRBD1 (6 bases). V dropped 3 bases and J dropped 8 bases, with 13 bases sitting between them. CDR1 is SQVTM, CDR2 ANQGSEA, per germline. The CDR3 is 13 residues long. The CDR3 spells CSVDGGAGEKLFF. The CDR3 DNA sequence: TGCAGCGTTGATGGGGGGGCGGGAGAAAAACTGTTTTTT.

Only a few counts were recorded for this clone. The chain employs TRBV28 and TRBJ1-5, with D maybe TRBD1 (5 bases). V was cut by 6 bases and J by 3 bases, with 9 bases left in between. From germline, CDR1 is MDHEN and CDR2 SYDVKM. The CDR3 extends over 13 amino acids. The CDR3 bases are TGTGCCAGCAGGTGGGACTCCAATCAGCCCCAGCATTTT. Translation gives CASRWDSNQPQHF.

This clone has more than one count but fewer than ten. The sample carries other DNA sequences with the same CDR3. The chain links TRBV5-1 to TRBJ2-7; D is perhaps TRBD1 (5 bases). The germline V gene has CDR1 SGHRS and CDR2 YFSETQ. V gave up 4 bases and J gave up 3 bases, with 11 bases separating them. The CDR3 has 13 amino acids. The CDR3 reads CASSQGTFYEQYF. The CDR3 region has the DNA TGCGCCAGCAGCCAGGGCACCTTCTACGAGCAGTACTTC.

The CDR3: CASSGVPYGYTF. CDR3 bases: TGTGCCAGCAGTGGGGTCCCCTATGGCTACACCTTC. The gene calls are TRBV2 and TRBJ1-2; no firm D call. Germline V gives CDR1 SNHLY, CDR2 FYNNEI. The CDR3 covers 12 residues. Trimming shortened V by 4 bases and J by 4 bases, and 7 bases separated the two germline ends.

This clone has only one observation. The CDR3 bases are TGTGCCAGCAGTTTACCGGGCAGCAGAAACACCATATATTTT. This sequence encodes CASSLPGSRNTIYF. V usage is TRBV28 and J usage is TRBJ1-3; no clear D. The CDR3 is made up of 14 amino acids. Germline CDR1 is MDHEN and CDR2 is SYDVKM. The V end lost 2 bases, the J end lost 5 bases, and 10 bases lay between the germline ends.

V is TRBV18 and J is TRBJ2-7; D is tentatively TRBD1 or TRBD2 (5 bases each). CDR3 length: 14 amino acids. The V gene's germline CDR1 is KGHSH and CDR2 LQKENI. Between the trimmed V and J ends, which lost 3 bases and 7 bases, there was a span of 16 bases. Here the CDR3 DNA reads TGTGCCAGCTCACCGTCCGTGGGACCTCCAGAGCAGTACTTC. It translates to CASSPSVGPPEQYF. Full variable domain (missing parts from reference TRBV18 and TRBJ2-7): NAGVMQNPRHLVRRRGQEARLRCSPMKGHSHVYWYRQLPEEGLKFMVYLQKENIIDESGMPKERFSAEFPKEGPSILRIQQVVRGDSAAYFCASSPSVGPPEQYFGPGTRLTVT.

This clone was seen only once. V gene TRBV9 combines with J gene TRBJ2-1, with D tentatively TRBD1 (5 bases). The CDR3 is 14 residues long. The ends were cut back, 3 bases at V and 4 bases at J, with 11 bases in the middle. CDR1 is SGDLS and CDR2 is YYNGEE in the germline V gene. CDR3 sequence: CASSADSSYNEQFF. CDR3 in DNA: TGTGCCAGCAGCGCTGACAGTTCGTACAATGAGCAGTTCTTC.

The chain couples TRBV4-3 to TRBJ1-1; TRBD1 matches 10 bases. The CDR3 covers 15 residues. The germline CDR1 and CDR2 sequences are LGHNA and YSLEER. Trimming removed 4 bases from V and 4 bases from J; junction bases left unmatched: 6. CDR3 in amino acids: CASSRLGQGFTEAFF. As DNA, the CDR3 is TGCGCCAGCAGCCGCCTGGGACAGGGGTTCACTGAAGCTTTCTTT.

The chain joins TRBV11-1 to TRBJ2-2; D call uncertain. The germline gives CDR1 SGHAT, CDR2 FQDESV (reference sequence). CDR3 length: 12 residues. The V end lost 6 bases, the J end lost 8 bases, and 10 bases lay between the germline ends. The CDR3, as DNA: TGTGCCAGCAGTTCTGGTTGGGGGGAGCTGTTTTTT. It encodes CASSSGWGELFF. Full variable domain (outside the CDR3, taken from reference TRBV11-1 and TRBJ2-2): EAEVAQSPRYKITEKSQAVAFWCDPISGHATLYWYRQILGQGPELLVQFQDESVVDDSQLPKDRFSAERLKGVDSTLKIQPAELGDSAMYLCASSSGWGELFFGEGSRLTVL.

The chain links TRBV4-3 to TRBJ2-7; 12 bases align to TRBD2. The germline CDR1 and CDR2 sequences are LGHNA and YSLEER. The V gene end was trimmed by 2 bases and the J gene end by 6 bases; junction bases not matched to a gene: 11. There are 17 residues in the CDR3. CDR3 bases: TGCGCCAGCAGCCAATCCGCCCTAGCGGGAGGGATTCTCGAGCAGTACTTC. Encoded protein: CASSQSALAGGILEQYF.

CDR3: CASSQLSGSSADTQYF. CDR3 sequence (DNA): TGCGCCAGCAGCCAGCTTAGCGGGAGTTCGGCAGATACGCAGTATTTT. This chain uses TRBV4-1 with TRBJ2-3, with 9 positions matching TRBD2. The CDR3 extends over 16 amino acids. CDR1 MGHRA and CDR2 YSYEKL come from the germline V gene. The V segment lost 3 bases and the J segment 4 bases; nucleotides outside the gene matches: 8.

The chain employs TRBV21-1 and TRBJ1-2. TRBV21-1 is a pseudogene segment. The CDR3 totals 16 residues. The CDR3 coding sequence is TGTGCCAGCAGCAAGGAGGCGGGGTGGCCCATCTATGGCTACACCTTC. Protein product: CASSKEAGWPIYGYTF.